This T cell receptor beta chain was captured by sequencing in a study of cytomegalovirus exposure and HLA in healthy donors. V trimming: 4 bases; J trimming: 4 bases; junction bases outside the gene matches: 7. CDR3 length equals 14 residues. The germline V gene has CDR1 SGHRS and CDR2 YFSETQ. The PCR was carried out with 60 Vbeta primers and 13 Jbeta primers. Sequencing was performed with immunoSEQ multiplex PCR; in TCRdb, only in-frame clones are kept and a portion is missing. The sample records nearly 110,000 clones, 65% to 75% being singletons. The clonotype originates from a female donor in good health and CMV-seronegative. The specimen sequenced was PBMCs. This chain links TRBV5-1 with TRBJ1-1; TRBD1 matches at 7 bases. The CDR3 nucleotides are TGCGCCAGCAGCCCCTGGGACAGCGCCACTGAAGCTTTCTTT. Its translation is CASSPWDSATEAFF.